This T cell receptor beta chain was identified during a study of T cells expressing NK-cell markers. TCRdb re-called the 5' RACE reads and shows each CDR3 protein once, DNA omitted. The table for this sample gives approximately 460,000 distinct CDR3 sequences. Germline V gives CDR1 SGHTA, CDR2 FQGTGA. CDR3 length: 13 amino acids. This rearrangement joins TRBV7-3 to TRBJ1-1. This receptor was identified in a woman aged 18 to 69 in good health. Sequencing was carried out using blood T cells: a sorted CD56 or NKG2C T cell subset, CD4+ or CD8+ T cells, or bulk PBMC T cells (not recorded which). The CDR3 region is CASSYSSVAEAFF. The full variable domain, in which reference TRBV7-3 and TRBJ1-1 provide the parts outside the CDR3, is GAGVSQTPSNKVTEKGKYVELRCDPISGHTALYWYRQSLGQGPEFLIYFQGTGAADDSGLPNDRFFAVRPEGSVSTLKIQRTERGDSAVYLCASSYSSVAEAFFGQGTRLTVV.